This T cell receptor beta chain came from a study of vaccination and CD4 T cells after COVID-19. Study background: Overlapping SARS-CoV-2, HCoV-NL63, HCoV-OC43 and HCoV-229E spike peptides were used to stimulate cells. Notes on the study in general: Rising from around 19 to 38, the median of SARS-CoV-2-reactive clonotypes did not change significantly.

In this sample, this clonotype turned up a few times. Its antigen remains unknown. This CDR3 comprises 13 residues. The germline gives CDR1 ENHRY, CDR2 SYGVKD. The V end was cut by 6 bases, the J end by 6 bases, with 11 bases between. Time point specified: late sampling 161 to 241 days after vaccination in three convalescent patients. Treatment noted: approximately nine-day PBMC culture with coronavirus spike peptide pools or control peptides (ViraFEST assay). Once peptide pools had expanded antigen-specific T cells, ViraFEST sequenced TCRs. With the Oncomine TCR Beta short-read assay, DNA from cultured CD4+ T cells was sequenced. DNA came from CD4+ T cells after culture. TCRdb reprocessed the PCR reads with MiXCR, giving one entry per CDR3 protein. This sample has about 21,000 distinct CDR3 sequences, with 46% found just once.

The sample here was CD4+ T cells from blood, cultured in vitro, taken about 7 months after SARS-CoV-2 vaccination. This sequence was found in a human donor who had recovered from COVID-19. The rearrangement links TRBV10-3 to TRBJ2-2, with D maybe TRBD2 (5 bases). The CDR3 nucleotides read TGTGCCATCAGCCTGCTAGCTGCCGGGGAGCTGTTTTTT. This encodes CAISLLAAGELFF.